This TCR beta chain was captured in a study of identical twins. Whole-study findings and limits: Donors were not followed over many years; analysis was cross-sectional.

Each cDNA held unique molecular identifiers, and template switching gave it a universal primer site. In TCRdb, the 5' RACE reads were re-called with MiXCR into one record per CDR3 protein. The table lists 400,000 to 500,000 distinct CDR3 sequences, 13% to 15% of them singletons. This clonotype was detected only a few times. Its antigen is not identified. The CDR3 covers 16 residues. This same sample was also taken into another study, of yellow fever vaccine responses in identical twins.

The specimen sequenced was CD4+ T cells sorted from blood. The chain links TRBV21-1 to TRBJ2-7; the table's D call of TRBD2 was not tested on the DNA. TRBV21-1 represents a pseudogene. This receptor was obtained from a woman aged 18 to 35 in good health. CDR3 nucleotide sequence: TGTGCCAGCAGCGAGGAGCGGGAGGACCCAGGAGGGGAGCAGTACTTC. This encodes CASSEEREDPGGEQYF.